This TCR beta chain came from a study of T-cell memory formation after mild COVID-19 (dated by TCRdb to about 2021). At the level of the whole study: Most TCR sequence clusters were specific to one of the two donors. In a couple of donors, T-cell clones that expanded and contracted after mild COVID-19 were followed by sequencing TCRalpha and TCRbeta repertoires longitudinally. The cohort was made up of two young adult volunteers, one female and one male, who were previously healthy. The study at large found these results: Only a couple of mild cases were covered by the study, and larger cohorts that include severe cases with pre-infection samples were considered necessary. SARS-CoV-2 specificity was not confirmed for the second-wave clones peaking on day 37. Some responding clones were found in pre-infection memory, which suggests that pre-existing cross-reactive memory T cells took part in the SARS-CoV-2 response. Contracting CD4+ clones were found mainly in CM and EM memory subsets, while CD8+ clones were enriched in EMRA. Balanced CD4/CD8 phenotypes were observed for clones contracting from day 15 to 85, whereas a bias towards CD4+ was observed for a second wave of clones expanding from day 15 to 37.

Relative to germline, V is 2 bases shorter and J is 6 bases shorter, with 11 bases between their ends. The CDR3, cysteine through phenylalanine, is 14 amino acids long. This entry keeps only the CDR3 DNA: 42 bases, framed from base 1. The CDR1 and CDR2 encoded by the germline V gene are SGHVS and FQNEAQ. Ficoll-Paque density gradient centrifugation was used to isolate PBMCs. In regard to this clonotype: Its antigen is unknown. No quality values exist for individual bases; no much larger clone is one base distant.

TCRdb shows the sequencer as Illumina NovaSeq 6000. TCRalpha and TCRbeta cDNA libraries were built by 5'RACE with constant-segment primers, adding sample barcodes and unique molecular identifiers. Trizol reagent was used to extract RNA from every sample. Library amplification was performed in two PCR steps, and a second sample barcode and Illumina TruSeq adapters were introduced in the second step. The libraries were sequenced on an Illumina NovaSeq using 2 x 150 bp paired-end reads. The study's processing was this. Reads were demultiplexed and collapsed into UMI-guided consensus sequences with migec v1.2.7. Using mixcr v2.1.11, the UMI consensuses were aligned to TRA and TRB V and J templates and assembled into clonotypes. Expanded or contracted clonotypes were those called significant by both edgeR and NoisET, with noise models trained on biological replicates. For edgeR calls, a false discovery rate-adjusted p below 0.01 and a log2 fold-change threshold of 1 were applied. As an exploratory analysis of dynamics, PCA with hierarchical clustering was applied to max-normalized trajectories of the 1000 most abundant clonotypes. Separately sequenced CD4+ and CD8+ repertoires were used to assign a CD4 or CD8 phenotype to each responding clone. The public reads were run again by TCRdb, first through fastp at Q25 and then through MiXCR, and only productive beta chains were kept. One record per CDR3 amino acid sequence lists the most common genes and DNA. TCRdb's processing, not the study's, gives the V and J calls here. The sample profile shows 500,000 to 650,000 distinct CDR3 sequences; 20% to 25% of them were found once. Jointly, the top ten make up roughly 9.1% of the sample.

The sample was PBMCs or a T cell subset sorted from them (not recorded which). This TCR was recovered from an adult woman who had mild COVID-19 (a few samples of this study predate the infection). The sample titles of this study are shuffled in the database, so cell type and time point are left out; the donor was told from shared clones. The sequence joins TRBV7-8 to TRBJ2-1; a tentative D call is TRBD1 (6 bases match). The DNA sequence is TGTGCCAGCAGCTTACCGCAGGGGCTCAATGAGCAGTTCTTC. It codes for CASSLPQGLNEQFF.